A selection of T cell receptor beta chains follows, all from one sample in a study of shared clonotypes between healthy human individuals. Sequencing used immunoSEQ multiplex PCR; TCRdb keeps in-frame clones, though not all of them. The table includes some 2,400,000 clones, approximately 95% detected once. The specimen sequenced was naive CD4+ T cells sorted from blood. These TCRs come from a man between 18 and 35 years old in good health. Both conserved end residues are part of each CDR3. A D gene is named only where the DNA matches it firmly. A row's size may be missing; if present it is once, few, many or a size class.

V gene	D gene	J gene	clone size	CDR3 DNA	CDR3 protein
TRBV6-5	-	TRBJ1-5	-	TGTGCCAGCGGGGCGAATATGCCCCAGCATTTT	CASGANMPQHF
TRBV7-2	TRBD2	TRBJ2-7	-	TGTGCCAGCAGCCGAGGGACTAGCGGCTCCTACGAGCAGTACTTC	CASSRGTSGSYEQYF
TRBV7-2	-	TRBJ2-7	-	TGTGCCAGCAGCTTACCGCTTTACTACGAGCAGTACTTC	CASSLPLYYEQYF
TRBV7-9	-	TRBJ2-7	-	TGTGCCAGCACCTACTGGGATGGGGCGCAGGGCGAGCAGTACTTC	CASTYWDGAQGEQYF
TRBV30	-	TRBJ1-1	-	TGTGCCTGGAGACCGTCAGGGGCTACTGAAGCTTTCTTT	CAWRPSGATEAFF
TRBV30	-	TRBJ2-7	-	TGTGCCTGGAGCGGTAAATTCTACGAGCAGTACTTC	CAWSGKFYEQYF
TRBV9	TRBD2	TRBJ2-1	-	TGTGCCAGCAGCGTAAGCGGGACCGGCTCCTACAATGAGCAGTTCTTC	CASSVSGTGSYNEQFF
TRBV9	-	TRBJ1-3	-	TGTGCCAGCGCGCGGGACAAATTGACCTCTGGAAACACCATATATTTT	CASARDKLTSGNTIYF
TRBV28	-	TRBJ1-1	once	TGTGCCAGCAGTTTAGAGGGGCGAGTCAGGCAAGCTTTCTTT	CASSLEGRVRQAFF
TRBV11-2	-	TRBJ1-2	-	TGTGCCAGCAGCTCATTCTCCATTGGCCCCTATGGCTACACCTTC	CASSSFSIGPYGYTF
TRBV7-9	TRBD1	TRBJ1-5	-	TGTGCCAGCAGCGTGGGACAGGGGGCCCAGCATTTT	CASSVGQGAQHF
TRBV11-2	-	TRBJ1-3	-	TGTGCCAGCAGCCGGTCCTCTGGAAACACCATATATTTT	CASSRSSGNTIYF
TRBV2	TRBD1	TRBJ2-2	-	TGTGCCAGCAGCCCCGGACAGGTTAACACCGGGGAGCTGTTTTTT	CASSPGQVNTGELFF
TRBV4-1	-	TRBJ1-5	-	TGCGCCAGCAGCCAGGGTGGGAAAGTAGATAGCAATCAGCCCCAGCATTTT	CASSQGGKVDSNQPQHF
TRBV7-6	TRBD1	TRBJ1-1	-	TGTGCCAGCAGCGCTCGACCGGGACAGGGAAGGGGAGGCACTGAAGCTTTCTTT	CASSARPGQGRGGTEAFF
TRBV5-1	-	TRBJ1-1	-	TGCGCCAGCAGCTTGGGGACAGTAGGGAACACTGAAGCTTTCTTT	CASSLGTVGNTEAFF
TRBV19	-	TRBJ1-2	-	TGTGCCAGTAGTACCAAGGACAGCTATGGCTACACCTTC	CASSTKDSYGYTF
TRBV18	TRBD2	TRBJ2-2	-	TGTGCCAGCTCACCTCCCGGGAGGCCGGACACCGGGGAGCTGTTTTTT	CASSPPGRPDTGELFF
TRBV9	-	TRBJ1-4	-	TGTGCCAGCAGCGTAGGCAGGGGCCGGGCAACTAATGAAAAACTGTTTTTT	CASSVGRGRATNEKLFF
TRBV7-9	-	TRBJ1-2	-	TGTGCCAGCAGCCCACCGGGGACCCGTGGGTATGGCTACACCTTC	CASSPPGTRGYGYTF
TRBV25-1	TRBD1	TRBJ1-2	-	TGTGCCAGCAGTGAATTACGACAGGGATCCTATGGCTACACCTTC	CASSELRQGSYGYTF
TRBV11-2	-	TRBJ2-2	once	TGTGCCAGCAGCGCACCGGGACCCAAGGGCGGGGAGCTGTTTTTT	CASSAPGPKGGELFF
TRBV5-1	-	TRBJ2-7	-	TGCGCCAGCAGCTCGAATACGGGTCTGGGCTACGAGCAGTACTTC	CASSSNTGLGYEQYF
TRBV5-6	TRBD1	TRBJ1-2	-	TGTGCCAGCTTCCCAGAGGGGGCCGTAACCTTC	CASFPEGAVTF
TRBV9	TRBD2	TRBJ2-1	-	TGTGCCAGCAGCGTCCTTAGCGGGAGTTCTAACAATGAGCAGTTCTTC	CASSVLSGSSNNEQFF
TRBV19	-	TRBJ2-7	-	TGTGCCAGTAGTCCTAGGGGGAACGAGCAGTACTTC	CASSPRGNEQYF
TRBV9	TRBD2	TRBJ2-1	-	TGTGCCAGCAGCGTCCCGACTAGCGGGAGTACTAATGAGCAGTTCTTC	CASSVPTSGSTNEQFF
TRBV7-9	-	TRBJ2-7	once	TGTGCCAGCAGCTCCCCCATGAGCAGGAGGGGGGCCTACGAGCAGTACTTC	CASSSPMSRRGAYEQYF
TRBV18	TRBD1	TRBJ2-5	once	TGTGCCAGCTCAACGTCACAGGGGAACCAAGAGACCCAGTACTTC	CASSTSQGNQETQYF
TRBV6-6	TRBD1	TRBJ2-1	-	TGTGCCAGCACCGAACCGGGACAGGGAATCTATGAGCAGTTCTTC	CASTEPGQGIYEQFF
TRBV2	TRBD1	TRBJ1-6	-	TGTGCCAGCAGCCCTCAGGGGGTAGGGTCACCCCTCCACTTT	CASSPQGVGSPLHF
TRBV29-1	TRBD1	TRBJ1-1	-	TGCAGCGTTGAACGTGGGACAGCGGGCACTGAAGCTTTCTTT	CSVERGTAGTEAFF
TRBV30	TRBD2	TRBJ2-7	-	TGTGCCTGGAGAATAGCGGGGGGAACCTACGAGCAGTACTTC	CAWRIAGGTYEQYF
TRBV7-9	TRBD2	TRBJ2-1	-	TGTGCCAGCACCCTTTGGGCGGGGGGGAGGTACAATGAGCAGTTCTTC	CASTLWAGGRYNEQFF
TRBV4-3	TRBD2	TRBJ2-3	-	TGCGCCAGCAGTCAAACTAGCGGGATCACAGATACGCAGTATTTT	CASSQTSGITDTQYF
TRBV2	-	TRBJ1-5	-	TGTGCCAGTTCGGACTCAAGCAATCAGCCCCAGCATTTT	CASSDSSNQPQHF
TRBV19	-	TRBJ2-1	-	TGTGCCAGTAGTATTGCTGATGAGCAGTTCTTC	CASSIADEQFF
TRBV18	-	TRBJ2-7	-	TGTGCCAGCTCACAAGATTCCTACGAGCAGTACTTC	CASSQDSYEQYF
TRBV6-1	-	TRBJ1-1	-	TGTGCCAGCAGTGATCAGGCGGAAATTCCCACTGAAGCTTTCTTT	CASSDQAEIPTEAFF
TRBV30	-	TRBJ1-2	-	TGTGCCTGGAATTCCCTACCTAACTATGGCTACACCTTC	CAWNSLPNYGYTF
TRBV5-8	TRBD1	TRBJ2-3	-	TGTGCCAGCAGCCATTATACAGGGGGGTCTAAAACAGATACGCAGTATTTT	CASSHYTGGSKTDTQYF
TRBV28	-	TRBJ2-7	-	TGTGCCAGCAGTTTAGGAGGGGAGGTATTTTACGAGCAGTACTTC	CASSLGGEVFYEQYF